This T cell receptor beta chain was profiled in a study of long-term antiretroviral therapy in people with HIV. As for the study in general: The earliest specimens came about a decade ahead of the 2015 immediate-ART recommendation.

The libraries were made with immunoSEQ v3.0 at survey level. 40,000-50,000 T-cell genomes per sample were the sequencing target. Libraries were prepared by immunoSEQ multiplex PCR; TCRdb keeps only in-frame clonotypes and omits some of them. The repertoire holds about 25,000 clones, with around 83% as singletons. Details on this clone: Its target is unknown.

CDR1 and CDR2 (germline): LNHNV, YYDKDF (reference sequence). V was shortened by 6 bases and J by 2 bases, with 14 bases between the two germline ends. This CDR3 comprises 15 residues. Points from the study as a whole: Even long-term ART left TRB diversity below transplant donor controls, despite gains.

This chain links TRBV15 with TRBJ1-5; D is unresolved. The sequenced sample was unsorted PBMCs, obtained 0.7 years before starting antiretroviral therapy. This clonotype was obtained from a man aged 25 to 40 with HIV. CDR3 residues: CATSIDSDGNQPQHF. Written as DNA, the CDR3 is TGTGCCACCAGTATCGACTCGGATGGCAATCAGCCCCAGCATTTT. The full variable domain, its missing parts supplied by reference TRBV15 and TRBJ1-5, is DAMVIQNPRYQVTQFGKPVTLSCSQTLNHNVMYWYQQKSSQAPKLLFHYYDKDFNNEADTPDNFQSRRPNTSFCFLDIRSPGLGDTAMYLCATSIDSDGNQPQHFGDGTRLSIL.